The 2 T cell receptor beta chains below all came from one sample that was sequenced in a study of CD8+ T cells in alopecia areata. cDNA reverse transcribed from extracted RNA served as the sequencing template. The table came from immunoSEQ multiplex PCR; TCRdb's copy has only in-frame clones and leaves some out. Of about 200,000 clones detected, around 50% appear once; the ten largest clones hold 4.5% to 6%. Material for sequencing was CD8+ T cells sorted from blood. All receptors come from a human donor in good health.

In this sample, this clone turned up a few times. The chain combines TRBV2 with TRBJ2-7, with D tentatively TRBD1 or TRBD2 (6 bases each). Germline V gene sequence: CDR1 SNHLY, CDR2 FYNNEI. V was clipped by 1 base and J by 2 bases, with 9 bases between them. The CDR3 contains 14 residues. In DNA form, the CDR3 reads TGTGCCAGCAGTGAAGACGGGGGCCCCTACGAGCAGTACTTC. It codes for CASSEDGGPYEQYF.

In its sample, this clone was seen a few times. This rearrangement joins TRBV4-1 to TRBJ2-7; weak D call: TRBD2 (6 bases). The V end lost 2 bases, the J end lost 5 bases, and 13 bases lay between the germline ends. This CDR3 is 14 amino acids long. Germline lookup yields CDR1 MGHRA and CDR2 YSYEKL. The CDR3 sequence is CASSQLPGVDEQYF. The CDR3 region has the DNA TGCGCCAGCAGCCAACTTCCGGGGGTGGACGAGCAGTACTTC.